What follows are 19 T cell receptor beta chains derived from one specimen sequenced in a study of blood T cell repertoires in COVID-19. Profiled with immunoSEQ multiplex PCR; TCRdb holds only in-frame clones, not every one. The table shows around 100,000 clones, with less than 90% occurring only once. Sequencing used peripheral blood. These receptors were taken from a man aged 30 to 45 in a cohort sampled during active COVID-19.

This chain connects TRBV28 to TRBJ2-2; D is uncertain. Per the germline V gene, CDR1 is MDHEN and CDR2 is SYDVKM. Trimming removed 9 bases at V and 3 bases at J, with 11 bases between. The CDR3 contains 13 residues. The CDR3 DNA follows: TGTGCCAGTAAACAGCAGTACACCGGGGAGCTGTTTTTT. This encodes CASKQQYTGELFF.

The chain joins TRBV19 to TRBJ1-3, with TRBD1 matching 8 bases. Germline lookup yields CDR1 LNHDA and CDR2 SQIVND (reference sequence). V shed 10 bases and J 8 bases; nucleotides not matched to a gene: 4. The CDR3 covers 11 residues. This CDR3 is CATRQGHTIYF. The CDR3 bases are TGTGCCACCCGACAGGGGCACACCATATATTTT.

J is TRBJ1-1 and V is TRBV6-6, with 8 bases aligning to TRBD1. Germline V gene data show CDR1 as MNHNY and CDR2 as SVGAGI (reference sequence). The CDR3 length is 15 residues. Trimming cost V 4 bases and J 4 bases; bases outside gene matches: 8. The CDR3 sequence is CASSSMTGEATEAFF. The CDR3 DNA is TGTGCCAGCAGTTCCATGACAGGGGAGGCCACTGAAGCTTTCTTT.

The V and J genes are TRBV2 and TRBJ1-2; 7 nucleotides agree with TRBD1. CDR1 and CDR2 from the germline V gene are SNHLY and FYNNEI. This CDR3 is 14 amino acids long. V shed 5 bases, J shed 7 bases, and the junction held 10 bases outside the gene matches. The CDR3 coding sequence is TGTGCCAGCAGTTTACAGGGGAGGATCGGTGGCTACACCTTC. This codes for CASSLQGRIGGYTF.

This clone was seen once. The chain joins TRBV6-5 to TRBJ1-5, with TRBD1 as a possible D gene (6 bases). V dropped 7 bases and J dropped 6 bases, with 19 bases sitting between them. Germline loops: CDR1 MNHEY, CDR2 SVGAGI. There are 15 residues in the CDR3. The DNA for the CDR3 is TGTGCCAGCAAGGGGGTGGGCGTCGTCAGTCAGCCCCAGCATTTT. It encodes CASKGVGVVSQPQHF.

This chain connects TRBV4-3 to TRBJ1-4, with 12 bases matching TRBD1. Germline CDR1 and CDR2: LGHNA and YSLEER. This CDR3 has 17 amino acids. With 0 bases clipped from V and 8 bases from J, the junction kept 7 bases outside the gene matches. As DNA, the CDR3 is TGCGCCAGCAGCCAAGATCCCCGGGACAGGGGGCGAGAAAAACTGTTTTTT. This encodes CASSQDPRDRGREKLFF.

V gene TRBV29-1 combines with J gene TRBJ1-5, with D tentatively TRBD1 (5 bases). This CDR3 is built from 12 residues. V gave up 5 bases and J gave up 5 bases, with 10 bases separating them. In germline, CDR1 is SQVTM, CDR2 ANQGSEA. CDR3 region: CSVRQGDQPQHF. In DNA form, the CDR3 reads TGCAGCGTTCGTCAGGGCGATCAGCCCCAGCATTTT.

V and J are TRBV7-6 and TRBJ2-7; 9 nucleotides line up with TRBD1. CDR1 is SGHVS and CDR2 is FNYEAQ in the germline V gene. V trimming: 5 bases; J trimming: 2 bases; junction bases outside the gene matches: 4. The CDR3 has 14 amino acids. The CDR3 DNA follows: TGTGCCAGCAGCCCGAGGACAGGGGCCTACGAGCAGTACTTC. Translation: CASSPRTGAYEQYF.

This CDR3 reads CASSSSGGVGEDTQYF. CDR3 nucleotides: TGTGCCAGTAGTTCTAGCGGGGGAGTCGGGGAAGATACGCAGTATTTT. The chain couples TRBV19 to TRBJ2-3; 10 nucleotides agree with TRBD2. The CDR3 runs to 16 residues. Germline V lookup: CDR1 LNHDA, CDR2 SQIVND (reference sequence). V dropped 5 bases and J dropped 5; count of bases not matched to a gene: 10.

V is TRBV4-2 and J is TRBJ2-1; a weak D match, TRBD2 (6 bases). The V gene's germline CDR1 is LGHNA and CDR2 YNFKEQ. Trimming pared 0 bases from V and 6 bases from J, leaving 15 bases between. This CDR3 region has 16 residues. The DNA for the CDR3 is TGTGCCAGCAGCCAAGAAGAGGGTGGAGGGGTCAATGAGCAGTTCTTC. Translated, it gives CASSQEEGGGVNEQFF.

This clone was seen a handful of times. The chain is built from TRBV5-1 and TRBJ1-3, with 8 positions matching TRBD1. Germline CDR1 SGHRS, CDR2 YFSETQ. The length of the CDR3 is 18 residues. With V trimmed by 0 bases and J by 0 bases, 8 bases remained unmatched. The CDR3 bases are TGCGCCAGCAGCTTGGGGAGAGGGGACAGGAGCTCTGGAAACACCATATATTTT. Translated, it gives CASSLGRGDRSSGNTIYF.

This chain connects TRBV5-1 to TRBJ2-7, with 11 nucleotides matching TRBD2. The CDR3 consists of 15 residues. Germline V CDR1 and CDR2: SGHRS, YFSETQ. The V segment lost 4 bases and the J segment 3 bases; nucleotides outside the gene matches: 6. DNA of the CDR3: TGCGCCAGCAGCCGGACTAGCGGGTTAGTCTACGAGCAGTACTTC. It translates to CASSRTSGLVYEQYF.

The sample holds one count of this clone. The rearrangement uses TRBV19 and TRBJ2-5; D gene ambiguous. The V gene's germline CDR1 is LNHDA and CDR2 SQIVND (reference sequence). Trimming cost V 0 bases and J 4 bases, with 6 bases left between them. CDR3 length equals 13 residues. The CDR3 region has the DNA TGTGCCAGTAGTATAGATCTATTAGAGACCCAGTACTTC. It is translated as CASSIDLLETQYF.

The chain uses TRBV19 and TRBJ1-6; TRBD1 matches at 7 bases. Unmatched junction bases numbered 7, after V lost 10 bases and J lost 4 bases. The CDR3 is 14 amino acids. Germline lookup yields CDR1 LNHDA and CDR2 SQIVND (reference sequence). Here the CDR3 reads CATRSGQYNSPLHF. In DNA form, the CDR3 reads TGTGCCACGAGATCGGGACAGTATAATTCACCCCTCCACTTT.

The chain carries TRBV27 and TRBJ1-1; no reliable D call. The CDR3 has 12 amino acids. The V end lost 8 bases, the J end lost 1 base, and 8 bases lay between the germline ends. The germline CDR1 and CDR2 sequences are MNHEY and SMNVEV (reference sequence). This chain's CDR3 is CASWRRNTEAFF. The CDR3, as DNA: TGTGCCAGCTGGCGGCGGAACACTGAAGCTTTCTTT.

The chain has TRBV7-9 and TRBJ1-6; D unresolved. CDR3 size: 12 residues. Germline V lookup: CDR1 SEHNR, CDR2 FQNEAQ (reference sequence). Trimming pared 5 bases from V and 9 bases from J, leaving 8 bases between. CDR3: CASSAVTSPLHF. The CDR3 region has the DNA TGTGCCAGCAGCGCGGTCACTTCACCCCTCCACTTT.

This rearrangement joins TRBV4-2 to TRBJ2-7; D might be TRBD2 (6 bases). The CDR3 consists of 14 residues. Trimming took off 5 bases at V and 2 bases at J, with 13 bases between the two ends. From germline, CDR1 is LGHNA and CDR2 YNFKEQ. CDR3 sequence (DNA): TGTGCCAGCAGCGTATCTAGCGAAACCTACGAGCAGTACTTC. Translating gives CASSVSSETYEQYF.

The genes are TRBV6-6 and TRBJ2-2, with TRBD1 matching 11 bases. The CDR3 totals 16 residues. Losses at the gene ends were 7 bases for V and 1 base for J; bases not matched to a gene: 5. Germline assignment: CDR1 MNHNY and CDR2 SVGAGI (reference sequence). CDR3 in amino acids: CASTSDRGQNTGELFF. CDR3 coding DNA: TGTGCCAGCACATCGGACAGGGGGCAGAACACCGGGGAGCTGTTTTTT.

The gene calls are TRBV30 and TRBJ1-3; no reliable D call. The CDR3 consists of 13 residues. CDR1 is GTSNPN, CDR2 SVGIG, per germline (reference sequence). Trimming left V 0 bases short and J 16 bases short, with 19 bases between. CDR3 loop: CAWSVQLRAGLYF. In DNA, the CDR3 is TGTGCCTGGAGTGTACAGCTTCGGGCGGGCTTGTATTTT.